This T cell receptor (beta chain) was obtained from a study of cytomegalovirus exposure and HLA in healthy donors. Study context: Of 300 to 450 genotyped donors, around 84% clustered with self-reported Caucasian donors.

While unrecorded immune exposures were likely, the donors were nominally healthy when sampled. Primers for the PCR totalled 60 Vbeta and 13 Jbeta. Method: immunoSEQ multiplex PCR; TCRdb's copy keeps in-frame clones and lacks some. This table has roughly 120,000 clones, 75% to 85% appearing once. Deletions cut 6 bases from V and 2 bases from J, with 16 bases between. The germline V gene encodes CDR1 SGHVS and CDR2 FNYEAQ. The CDR3 runs to 15 residues. Sequenced input: PBMCs. This TCR derives from a man aged 25-40 years in good health and CMV-seropositive. V usage is TRBV7-6 and J usage is TRBJ1-1, with D possibly matching TRBD1 (6 bases). This CDR3 reads CASSSTTGTNTEAFF. Here the CDR3 DNA reads TGTGCCAGCAGTTCCACGACAGGAACAAACACTGAAGCTTTCTTT.